A single sample is the source of the 24 T cell receptor beta chains below, sequenced in a study of early T cells in non-severe SARS-CoV-2 infection. TCRdb processed the 5' RACE reads anew with MiXCR; each CDR3 protein has one entry. The repertoire includes under 40,000 distinct CDR3 sequences, 5% to 6.5% of them detected once, and 6.5% to 8.5% sits in the top ten. Sequenced sample: whole blood. These receptors were obtained from an adult who was a healthcare worker with PCR-confirmed SARS-CoV-2 infection or an uninfected control (not recorded which).

Within the sample, this clonotype is medium-sized. The chain couples TRBV12-3 or TRBV12-4 to TRBJ2-1, with TRBD2 as a possible D gene (6 bases). This CDR3 comprises 13 residues. Between the trimmed V and J ends, which lost 6 bases and 0 bases, there was a span of 6 bases. In DNA, the CDR3 is TGTGCCAGCAGCGGGAGCTCCTACAATGAGCAGTTCTTC. Translating gives CASSGSSYNEQFF.

This clonotype has at least ten counts. The J gene is TRBJ2-5, the V gene TRBV10-3; 8 nucleotides agree with TRBD1. The CDR3 has 14 amino acids. V shed 6 bases, J shed 5 bases, and the junction held 8 bases outside the gene matches. Germline loops: CDR1 ENHRY, CDR2 SYGVKD. The CDR3 DNA sequence: TGTGCCATCAGCATGACAGGGGTTACGGAGACCCAGTACTTC. Translated: CAISMTGVTETQYF.

This clonotype showed up many times. The chain has TRBV5-4 and TRBJ2-5; D gene ambiguous. Trimming removed 0 bases at V and 1 base at J, with 1 base between. CDR3 length: 12 residues. The germline V gene encodes CDR1 SGHNT and CDR2 YYREEE (reference sequence). The CDR3, as DNA: TGTGCCAGCAGCTTGGCCCAAGAGACCCAGTACTTC. Protein sequence: CASSLAQETQYF.

This clonotype was seen many times. The chain carries TRBV2 and TRBJ1-5; possibly TRBD1 for D (6 bases). This CDR3 region has 15 residues. Per germline, CDR1 SNHLY and CDR2 FYNNEI. Trimming shortened V by 4 bases and J by 6 bases, and 16 bases separated the two germline ends. The CDR3 DNA reads TGTGCCAGCAGTGGGCGGGGGGCGCAGGGTCAGCCCCAGCATTTT. This codes for CASSGRGAQGQPQHF.

In this sample, this clonotype turned up many times. The chain employs TRBV5-1 and TRBJ1-6; no reliable D call. The CDR3 is 15 amino acids. Germline V gene data show CDR1 as SGHRS and CDR2 as YFSETQ. V was clipped by 1 base and J by 5 bases, with 10 bases between them. The chain's CDR3 is CASSLRQENNSPLHF. CDR3 DNA sequence: TGCGCCAGCAGCTTGCGGCAGGAGAATAATTCACCCCTCCACTTT. The whole variable domain, remainder taken from reference TRBV5-1 and TRBJ1-6, is KAGVTQTPRYLIKTRGQQVTLSCSPISGHRSVSWYQQTPGQGLQFLFEYFSETQRNKGNFPGRFSGRQFSNSRSEMNVSTLELGDSALYLCASSLRQENNSPLHFGNGTRLTVT.

This sequence joins TRBV2 and TRBJ1-6; D may be TRBD1 (6 bases). CDR3 length: 13 residues. The V gene's germline CDR1 is SNHLY and CDR2 FYNNEI. The V end lost 7 bases, the J end lost 7 bases, and 11 bases lay between the germline ends. As DNA, the CDR3 is TGTGCCAGCATAGGACAGACCAATTCACCCCTCCACTTT. Residues: CASIGQTNSPLHF.

This clonotype was observed at least ten times. This chain joins TRBV4-1 and TRBJ1-5; TRBD1 agrees at 10 bases. The ends lost 5 bases at V and 10 bases at J; junction bases unmatched: 5. This CDR3 region has 13 residues. CDR1 is MGHRA, CDR2 YSYEKL, per germline. CDR3 in amino acids: CASSSWTGGPQHF. Written as DNA, the CDR3 is TGCGCCAGCAGCTCCTGGACAGGGGGACCCCAGCATTTT.

This clonotype has a count of ten or more. The rearrangement joins TRBV6-5 to TRBJ2-1; D not certain. Germline values: CDR1 MNHEY, CDR2 SVGAGI. This CDR3 has 15 amino acids. Trimming pared 6 bases from V and 10 bases from J, leaving 22 bases between. As DNA, the CDR3 is TGTGCCAGCAGCCACTTCATGGCCGTGGTTGAAGAGCAGTTCTTC. This translates into CASSHFMAVVEEQFF.

The chain couples TRBV5-6 to TRBJ2-3; D call uncertain. CDR1 and CDR2 (germline): SGHDT, YYEEEE. The CDR3 contains 12 residues. The DNA of the CDR3 is TGTGTCTGCAGCTTGACCGCAGATACGCAGTATTTT. Its translation is CVCSLTADTQYF.

This clonotype appeared a few times. The chain carries TRBV5-1 and TRBJ2-2; no clear D. V was cut by 2 bases and J by 4 bases, with 9 bases left in between. CDR3 size: 14 residues. Germline V gene lookup returns CDR1 SGHRS and CDR2 YFSETQ. The CDR3 DNA sequence: TGCGCCAGCAGCTTCGGGTCAGTCACCGGGGAGCTGTTTTTT. It codes for CASSFGSVTGELFF.

In its sample, this clonotype was seen many times. The chain has TRBV14 and TRBJ2-1; TRBD2 is a possible D gene (6 bases). The ends were cut back, 0 bases at V and 10 bases at J, with 10 bases in the middle. The CDR3 spans 13 residues. Per germline, CDR1 SGHDN and CDR2 FVKESK. CDR3 region: CASSQDPSGEQFF. The CDR3, as DNA: TGTGCCAGCAGCCAAGATCCCAGCGGGGAGCAGTTCTTC.

Ten or more counts support this clonotype. This chain joins TRBV20-1 and TRBJ2-7; possibly TRBD2 for D (5 bases). Between the trimmed V and J ends, which lost 5 bases and 4 bases, there was a span of 15 bases. CDR3 length: 13 residues. Germline loops: CDR1 DFQATT, CDR2 SNEGSKA (reference sequence). The CDR3 here is CSAGGSAGYEQYF. CDR3 nucleotide sequence: TGCAGTGCTGGTGGCTCGGCGGGTTACGAGCAGTACTTC.

This clonotype has a count of ten or more. This chain links TRBV6-5 with TRBJ2-3; maybe TRBD2 (7 bases). Trimming pared 2 bases from V and 6 bases from J, leaving 12 bases between. CDR1 is MNHEY and CDR2 is SVGAGI in the germline V gene. The CDR3 is 14 residues long. CDR3: CASSYGGGGDTQYF. CDR3 bases: TGTGCCAGCAGTTACGGCGGGGGCGGGGATACGCAGTATTTT.

This clonotype appeared many times. The chain recombines TRBV6-2 or TRBV6-3 with TRBJ2-3; D tentatively reads TRBD1 or TRBD2 (5 bases each). The CDR3 length is 15 residues. Trimming took off 7 bases at V and 0 bases at J, with 14 bases between the two ends. CDR1 is MNHEY and CDR2 is SVGEGT in the germline V gene. The CDR3 DNA follows: TGTGCCAGCACCCCCGTGGGACCCAGCACAGATACGCAGTATTTT. Translated: CASTPVGPSTDTQYF.

This clonotype was recorded at least ten times. The V and J genes are TRBV27 and TRBJ2-2; TRBD1 might be the D (6 bases). Deletions cut 8 bases from V and 3 bases from J, with 13 bases between. CDR3 size: 14 residues. CDR1 and CDR2 from the germline V gene are MNHEY and SMNVEV (reference sequence). The CDR3 bases are TGTGCCAGCGGAACAGGGTGGGACACCGGGGAGCTGTTTTTT. It encodes CASGTGWDTGELFF.

As for this clonotype: A much larger clonotype is one base distant, so this may be a read error. The V call is TRBV6-6, the J call TRBJ2-3; D uncertain. With 10 bases removed from V and 6 bases from J, the gap between germline ends came to 11 bases. The CDR3 sequence is 11 residues long. Germline V gives CDR1 MNHNY, CDR2 SVGAGI (reference sequence). CDR3 nucleotides: TGTGCCAACAGCTCCCTCGATACGCAGTATTTT. Its translation is CANSSLDTQYF.

This clonotype was counted many times. The CDR3 spells CASTLMELGGQPQHF. CDR3 DNA sequence: TGTGCCAGCACCCTGATGGAACTTGGGGGTCAGCCCCAGCATTTT. This rearrangement joins TRBV7-2 to TRBJ1-5, with D possibly being TRBD1 (5 bases). The V end lost 7 bases, the J end lost 6 bases, and 19 bases lay between the germline ends. The CDR3 loop spans 15 amino acids. Germline V gene data show CDR1 as SGHTA and CDR2 as FQGNSA.

There are many counts of this clonotype. The chain links TRBV4-3 to TRBJ2-5; TRBD2 might be the D (5 bases). Trimming shortened V by 2 bases and J by 4 bases, and 14 bases separated the two germline ends. The CDR3 has 15 amino acids. Per the germline V gene, CDR1 is LGHNA and CDR2 is YSLEER. The CDR3 is CASSQQRGLRETQYF. Written as DNA, the CDR3 is TGCGCCAGCAGCCAACAGAGAGGGTTGCGAGAGACCCAGTACTTC.

This clonotype has at least ten counts. The V gene is TRBV3-1, the J gene TRBJ1-5; possibly TRBD1 for D (5 bases). The CDR3 sequence is 14 residues long. Deletions cut 3 bases from V and 6 bases from J, with 12 bases between. CDR1 and CDR2 from the germline V gene are LGHDT and YNNKEL (reference sequence). The CDR3 DNA is TGTGCCAGCAGCCAGCAGTGGGGGTTTCAGCCCCAGCATTTT. It yields the protein CASSQQWGFQPQHF. Full variable domain (missing parts from reference TRBV3-1 and TRBJ1-5): DTAVSQTPKYLVTQMGNDKSIKCEQNLGHDTMYWYKQDSKKFLKIMFSYNNKELIINETVPNRFSPKSPDKAHLNLHINSLELGDSAVYFCASSQQWGFQPQHFGDGTRLSIL.

The table lists this clonotype with many counts. The rearrangement joins TRBV29-1 to TRBJ2-3, with 9 positions matching TRBD1. Trimming took 5 bases from V and 9 from J; bases not matched to a gene: 15. Germline CDR1 and CDR2: SQVTM and ANQGSEA. This CDR3 comprises 15 residues. CDR3 residues: CSVLPGGQGFPTQYF. The CDR3 coding sequence is TGCAGCGTTCTACCCGGGGGACAGGGTTTTCCCACGCAGTATTTT.

This clonotype has ten or more counts. This chain connects TRBV7-2 to TRBJ1-1; TRBD1 matches 7 bases. Per germline, CDR1 SGHTA and CDR2 FQGNSA. There are 12 residues in the CDR3. The V segment lost 4 bases and the J segment 5 bases; nucleotides outside the gene matches: 1. DNA of the CDR3: TGTGCCAGCAGCTACAGGGGTACTGAAGCTTTCTTT. Its translation: CASSYRGTEAFF.

This clonotype was detected many times. The chain uses TRBV12-5 and TRBJ2-7; weak D call: TRBD1 (6 bases). This CDR3 contains 14 residues. The germline V gene has CDR1 LGHNT and CDR2 FRNRAP. The V gene lost 1 base and the J gene lost 3 bases, with 10 bases spanning the gap. The CDR3 here is CASGLGTGNYEQYF. In nucleotides, the CDR3 is TGTGCTAGTGGTTTGGGTACAGGGAACTACGAGCAGTACTTC.

This clonotype appeared many times. V and J are TRBV7-2 and TRBJ2-1; TRBD2 matches 12 bases. The germline V gene has CDR1 SGHTA and CDR2 FQGNSA. The CDR3 is 17 amino acids. Unmatched junction bases numbered 12, after V lost 5 bases and J lost 7 bases. The CDR3 DNA reads TGTGCCAGCAGCCCGGTTTTACTAGCGGGAGGAAAGAATGAGCAGTTCTTC. Protein sequence: CASSPVLLAGGKNEQFF.

The CDR3 DNA follows: TGTGCCAGCAGTTTTGGCGCAGGGGGCGTGAGTCAGCCCCAGCATTTT. Protein product: CASSFGAGGVSQPQHF. The chain recombines TRBV12-3 or TRBV12-4 with TRBJ1-5, with 8 bases lining up with TRBD1. There are 16 residues in the CDR3. J gave up 6 bases and V 3 bases, and 10 bases lay outside the gene matches.